This T cell receptor (beta chain) emerged from a study of vaccination and CD4 T cells after COVID-19. CDR1 MNHEY and CDR2 SVGAGI come from the germline V gene. The CDR3 covers 12 residues. With 0 bases removed from V and 5 bases from J, the gap between germline ends came to 4 bases. Concerning this clonotype itself: Antigen unknown.

At the Johns Hopkins FTIC core, DNA taken from cultured CD4+ T cells was sequenced by way of the Oncomine TCR Beta short-read assay. TCRdb re-called the PCR reads with MiXCR, one entry per CDR3 protein. The profile covers 9,000 or so distinct CDR3 sequences, with about 44% appearing a single time and approximately 24% taken by the ten largest. Treatment specified: roughly nine-day PBMC culture with coronavirus spike peptide pools or control peptides (ViraFEST assay). The collection of CD4+ T cells from the unexposed donor took place before the COVID-19 pandemic (2011-2018). The source material was CD4+ T cells from blood, cultured in vitro. The chain employs TRBV6-5 and TRBJ1-2; D is ambiguous. The TCR was taken from a human donor in good health. The CDR3 sequence is CASSYSKYGYTF. The CDR3 region has the DNA TGTGCCAGCAGTTACTCAAAGTATGGCTACACCTTC.